This TCR beta chain came from a study of CD8 T cells in Susac syndrome. RNA totalling about 0.5 to 1 ug underwent reverse transcription with random hexamers. Coverage of TCR beta CDR3 amplification by immunoSEQ multiplex PCR extended to 54 Vbeta and 13 Jbeta. TCRdb independently ran MiXCR on the immunoSEQ multiplex PCR reads; one entry per CDR3 protein. The sample has about 83,000 distinct CDR3 sequences; around 96% are singletons. Sequencing of TCR beta was performed on blood CD8+ and CD4+ T cells. Comments on this clonotype: Its antigen is not identified.

Study results and caveats: In total CD8+ repertoires, 15 to 20 Susac-specific public clones were found, and five or six in CD8+ TEMRA repertoires. As the study acknowledged, the number of individuals in its TCR sequencing and HLA analysis was relatively small.

The sequence derives from a human donor with Susac syndrome. Sequenced sample: CD8+ T cells from PBMCs.

This chain's CDR3 is CATSDSTSWETQYF. The CDR3 bases are TGTGCCACCAGTGACTCAACAAGTTGGGAGACCCAGTACTTC. The rearrangement links TRBV24-1 to TRBJ2-5; no clear D gene. The length of the CDR3 is 14 residues. The germline V gene encodes CDR1 KGHDR and CDR2 SFDVKD. V lost 4 bases and J lost 5, with 13 bases in between.